This T cell receptor (beta chain) was captured by sequencing in a study of cytomegalovirus exposure and HLA in healthy donors. Overall study findings and caveats: Later analysis found that TCR beta chains associated with HLA were more clonally expanded than other, equally common chains. Some V segments (TRBV6-2 and TRBV6-3 among them) were excluded as indistinguishable. The authors later linked a missense DCLRE1C variant to TCR beta V- and J-gene trimming. Apart from CMV serostatus, no immune exposure information was available.

The primer mix had 60 Vbeta and 13 Jbeta primers. TCRdb's table, derived via immunoSEQ multiplex PCR, lists solely in-frame clones and lacks some. The data hold about 160,000 clones, with approximately 62% observed a single time. The CDR3 length is 20 residues. Germline-derived CDR1 and CDR2 are SGHDN and FVKESK. V was shortened by 0 bases and J by 0 bases, with 23 bases between the two germline ends. A word on this clone: Its antigen remains unidentified.

The source is a man in his forties or fifties in good health and CMV-seronegative. What was sequenced was PBMCs. J is TRBJ2-5 and V is TRBV14; tentatively, D is TRBD1 (6 bases). This chain's CDR3 is CASSQDHLGTPFRYQETQYF. CDR3 coding DNA: TGTGCCAGCAGCCAAGATCACTTGGGGACACCATTTCGGTACCAAGAGACCCAGTACTTC.